This T cell receptor beta chain was retrieved from a study of blood T cell repertoires in COVID-19. Looking at the study overall: Whether acute or convalescent, the COVID-19 samples came from the United States, Italy and Spain. The cDNA or gDNA used as material had been derived from T cells, B-cell-depleted T cells, or PBMCs.

This CDR3 has 14 amino acids. J was trimmed by 10 bases and V by 5 bases; bases with no gene match: 7. Germline CDR1 SEHNR, CDR2 FQNEAQ (reference sequence). In the original workflow: The authors estimated nucleated cell counts from reference gene primer amplification. Some clones are missing from TCRdb's copy, which holds only in-frame ones; the method was immunoSEQ multiplex PCR. V and J calls and clone size are those listed in that table; D and trimming were worked out from the DNA. The repertoire holds 45,000 to 60,000 clones, with around 90% as singletons. The V and J genes are TRBV7-9 and TRBJ1-6; 8 bases are shared with TRBD1. The sequence derives from a man in his 70s with active COVID-19. The sequenced material came from peripheral blood. CDR3 loop: CASSLDRGVSPLHF. The CDR3 nucleotides read TGTGCCAGCAGCCTAGACAGGGGAGTGTCACCCCTCCACTTT.